This entry describes one TCR beta chain. The sample belongs to a study of shared clonotypes between healthy human individuals. About the study: CD4 naive cells filled three plates per donor, CD4 memory three, CD8 naive two and CD8 memory one.

CDR3 length: 14 residues. CDR1 is MNHEY, CDR2 SMNVEV, per germline (reference sequence). The V end lost 1 base, the J end lost 5 bases, and 8 bases lay between the germline ends. Splitting of CD4+ cells produced CD45RA+ naive and CD45RA-negative memory subsets. Deep-level assay runs were performed. The method was immunoSEQ multiplex PCR; TCRdb's version includes in-frame clones alone and lacks a portion of them. Of roughly 1 million clones in the sample, about three quarters are singletons; the top ten hold about 1.5%. The sample consisted of memory CD4+ T cells sorted from blood. Subset meaning: CD45RA-negative fraction. The TCR sequence derives from a man aged 18 to 29 in good health. The chain joins TRBV27 to TRBJ1-4, with D tentatively TRBD1 (5 bases). The CDR3 coding sequence is TGTGCCAGCAGTTTATGGGACGGAAATGAAAAACTGTTTTTT. It yields the protein CASSLWDGNEKLFF.